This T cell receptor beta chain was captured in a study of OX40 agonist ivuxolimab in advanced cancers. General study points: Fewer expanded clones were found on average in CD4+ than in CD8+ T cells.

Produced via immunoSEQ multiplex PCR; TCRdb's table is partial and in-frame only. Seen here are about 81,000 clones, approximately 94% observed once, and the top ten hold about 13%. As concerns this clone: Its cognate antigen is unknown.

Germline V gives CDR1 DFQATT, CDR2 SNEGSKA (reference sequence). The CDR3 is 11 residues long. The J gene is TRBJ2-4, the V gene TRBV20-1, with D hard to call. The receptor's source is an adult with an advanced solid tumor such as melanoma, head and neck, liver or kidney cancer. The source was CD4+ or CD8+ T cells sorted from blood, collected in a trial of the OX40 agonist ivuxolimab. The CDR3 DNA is TGCAGCATCGGAGTGGTAAACATTCAGTACTTC. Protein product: CSIGVVNIQYF.